The 13 T cell receptor beta chains given below trace back to one sample, sequenced in a study of shared clonotypes between healthy human individuals. Only in-frame clones appear in the TCRdb table, and some are missing; sequencing was by immunoSEQ multiplex PCR. The sample lists 300,000 to 350,000 clones; less than 85% were seen once. The sequencing sample was made of memory CD4+ T cells sorted from blood. Regarding subset: CD45RA-negative fraction. Source of these receptors: a man younger than 40 in good health.

The chain couples TRBV19 to TRBJ2-2, with TRBD2 as a possible D gene (5 bases). The CDR3 is 15 residues long. CDR1 is LNHDA, CDR2 SQIVND, per germline (reference sequence). Trimming left V 1 base short and J 3 bases short, with 9 bases between. CDR3 region: CASSIGTLYTGELFF. The CDR3 DNA is TGTGCCAGTAGTATAGGGACTTTGTACACCGGGGAGCTGTTTTTT.

The rearrangement links TRBV11-2 to TRBJ1-2; D is unclear. Trimming removed 3 bases from V and 4 bases from J, with 12 bases in between. The length of the CDR3 is 14 residues. Germline assignment: CDR1 SGHAT and CDR2 FQNNGV. The CDR3 loop is CASSFKRTRYGYTF. The DNA for the CDR3 is TGTGCCAGCAGCTTTAAGCGGACGCGCTATGGCTACACCTTC.

V and J are TRBV27 and TRBJ2-7; D remains unclear. The CDR3 is 14 amino acids. CDR1 and CDR2 from the germline V gene are MNHEY and SMNVEV (reference sequence). Trimming took 5 bases from V and 1 from J, leaving 12 bases between them. The CDR3 nucleotides are TGTGCCAGCAGTCCAGTACGACCTTCCTACGAGCAGTACTTC. It encodes CASSPVRPSYEQYF.

The rearrangement links TRBV11-2 to TRBJ2-1, with D hard to call. The CDR3 totals 14 residues. Germline V gene sequence: CDR1 SGHAT, CDR2 FQNNGV. Trimming stripped 0 bases from V and 5 bases from J, with 8 bases between. CDR3 sequence reads: CASSLDLANNEQFF. DNA of the CDR3: TGTGCCAGCAGCTTAGATCTTGCGAACAATGAGCAGTTCTTC. The full variable domain, completed using reference TRBV11-2 and TRBJ2-1, is EAGVAQSPRYKIIEKRQSVAFWCNPISGHATLYWYQQILGQGPKLLIQFQNNGVVDDSQLPKDRFSAERLKGVDSTLKIQPAKLEDSAVYLCASSLDLANNEQFFGPGTRLTVL.

The chain couples TRBV28 to TRBJ1-1; D unclear. V was pared by 1 base and J by 11 bases, with 11 bases between. Germline CDR1 reads MDHEN; CDR2 reads SYDVKM. The CDR3 has 12 amino acids. The CDR3 coding sequence is TGTGCCAGCAGTTTATCACGAGGTATGGCTTTCTTT. The encoded protein is CASSLSRGMAFF.

This clone appeared once. The J gene is TRBJ2-2, the V gene TRBV11-3; D remains ambiguous. The CDR3 is 12 residues long. The germline V and J ends were trimmed by 5 bases and 5 bases, with 6 bases remaining between them. Germline V CDR1 and CDR2: SGHNT, YENEEA. The CDR3 protein is CASSAHTGELFF. CDR3 bases: TGTGCCAGCAGCGCACATACCGGGGAGCTGTTTTTT.

As regards this clone: Its ends do not fully match the called genes, so a read error is possible. The sample contains more than one DNA sequence encoding this CDR3. The V call is TRBV19, the J call TRBJ1-1, with 7 nucleotides matching TRBD1. The germline CDR1 and CDR2 sequences are LNHDA and SQIVND (reference sequence). This CDR3 is built from 13 residues. For the CDR3, the DNA is TGTGCTAGTAGCCTGACAGGGAGGACTGAAGCTTTCTTT. Translation gives CASSLTGRTEAFF.

This clone showed up just a few times. The rearrangement links TRBV30 to TRBJ1-4, with D tentatively TRBD1 (5 bases). The CDR3 runs 15 residues. Trimming stripped 0 bases from V and 8 bases from J, with 16 bases between. CDR1 and CDR2 (germline): GTSNPN, SVGIG (reference sequence). In DNA form, the CDR3 reads TGTGCCTGGAGTGTACAATATGGGGGAAGCGAAAAACTGTTTTTT. Translation: CAWSVQYGGSEKLFF.

This clone was seen a single time. The rearrangement uses TRBV18 and TRBJ2-7; TRBD1 might be the D (5 bases). The CDR3 totals 15 residues. Germline V gene sequence: CDR1 KGHSH, CDR2 LQKENI. V dropped 3 bases and J dropped 2 bases, with 14 bases sitting between them. CDR3 residues: CASSPTQGRAYEQYF. In nucleotides, the CDR3 is TGTGCCAGCTCACCGACCCAGGGTAGGGCCTACGAGCAGTACTTC.

This clone was observed a handful of times. The chain links TRBV5-5 to TRBJ2-1; tentative D call: TRBD1 (6 bases). Germline V gene sequence: CDR1 SGHKS, CDR2 YYEKEE (reference sequence). The CDR3 totals 16 residues. Trimming shortened V by 1 base and J by 6 bases, and 17 bases separated the two germline ends. The DNA for the CDR3 is TGTGCCAGCAGCTTGTCCTGGACAGACAAATTCAATGAGCAGTTCTTC. As protein: CASSLSWTDKFNEQFF.

Concerning this clone itself: The junction departs from the called germline gene at one end, perhaps through a read error. The V and J genes are TRBV7-7 and TRBJ2-2, with a tentative D call TRBD2 (5 bases). The CDR3 has 14 residues. CDR1 and CDR2 from the germline V gene are SSHAT and FNYEAQ (reference sequence). CDR3 sequence: CASSLAPGSGELFF. For the CDR3, the DNA is TGTGCTAGCAGCTTAGCGCCGGGATCCGGGGAGCTGTTTTTT. Combining the CDR3 with reference TRBV7-7 and TRBJ2-2 gives the whole variable domain GAGVSQSPRYKVTKRGQDVTLRCDPISSHATLYWYQQALGQGPEFLTYFNYEAQPDKSGLPSDRFSAERPEGSISTLTIQRTEQRDSAMYRCASSLAPGSGELFFGEGSRLTVL.

This sequence joins TRBV11-2 and TRBJ2-7, with 12 bases matching TRBD2. Germline trimming cut 5 bases from V and 12 bases from J; bases unmatched to any gene: 20. This CDR3 has 17 amino acids. The germline V gene has CDR1 SGHAT and CDR2 FQNNGV. The CDR3 spells CASSTSGLAGGPRWLYF. CDR3 nucleotides: TGTGCCAGCAGCACTAGTGGGCTAGCGGGAGGGCCGAGGTGGCTGTACTTC. The full variable domain, its missing parts supplied by reference TRBV11-2 and TRBJ2-7, is EAGVAQSPRYKIIEKRQSVAFWCNPISGHATLYWYQQILGQGPKLLIQFQNNGVVDDSQLPKDRFSAERLKGVDSTLKIQPAKLEDSAVYLCASSTSGLAGGPRWLYFGPGTRLTVT.

The rearrangement uses TRBV6-4 and TRBJ2-1; 10 bases agree with TRBD2. Trimming at V came to 11 bases and at J to 9 bases, leaving 13 bases not matched to a gene. The CDR3 sequence is 14 residues long. CDR1 and CDR2 (germline): MRHNA, SNTAGT. CDR3: CASAESGRASEQFF. The DNA for the CDR3 is TGTGCCTCAGCTGAAAGCGGGAGGGCTTCTGAGCAGTTCTTC.